Listed below are T cell receptor beta chains from one sample, sequenced in a study of tumor-infiltrating lymphocytes in primary liver carcinoma. TCRdb called the multiplex PCR reads again in MiXCR, with one record for every CDR3 protein. This table holds 95,000 to 100,000 distinct CDR3 sequences, around 71% found once. The sequenced material came from liver tumor tissue from sampling region 2. All receptors derive from a woman in her sixties with primary liver carcinoma and hepatitis B virus infection. Each CDR3 is given with its conserved first and last residue. The D gene is left open where the match is weak. Rows may omit the clone size; those that give it use once, few, many or a size class.

TRBD1	TRBJ2-4	NA	TRBV29-1	CSVEIGGASGTKNVQYF	TGCAGCGTTGAAATAGGGGGCGCGTCAGGAACCAAAAACGTTCAGTACTTC
NA	TRBJ2-1	NA	TRBV29-1	CNVEYVIVMGNEQFF	TGCAACGTTGAATACGTGATTGTCATGGGGAATGAGCAGTTCTTC
NA	TRBJ2-7	large	TRBV11-2	CASGGSSYEQYF	TGTGCCAGCGGGGGTAGCTCCTACGAGCAGTACTTC
NA	TRBJ2-5	NA	TRBV30	CACRPYQGSIQETQYF	TGTGCCTGCCGCCCCTACCAGGGGTCTATACAAGAGACCCAGTACTTC
NA	TRBJ2-7	NA	TRBV29-1	CNVILSGFLYEQYF	TGCAACGTTATACTGAGCGGGTTCCTCTACGAGCAGTACTTC
NA	TRBJ2-7	NA	TRBV7-9	CASNRDHHYEQYF	TGTGCCAGCAACCGGGACCACCACTACGAGCAGTACTTC
TRBD1	TRBJ2-1	NA	TRBV6-5	CASCSGGDEQFF	TGTGCTAGCTGTTCAGGGGGCGATGAGCAGTTCTTC
TRBD2	TRBJ2-3	NA	TRBV11-2	CASSPGTSGSTGTQYF	TGTGCAAGCAGTCCAGGGACTAGCGGGAGCACAGGTACGCAGTATTTT
NA	TRBJ1-1	NA	TRBV7-9	CASTLSVLNTEAFF	TGTGCCAGCACCTTGTCAGTGTTGAACACTGAAGCTTTCTTT
NA	TRBJ1-1	NA	TRBV29-1	CSVFTGIGNTEAFF	TGCAGCGTTTTTACCGGGATAGGGAACACTGAAGCTTTCTTT
TRBD1	TRBJ1-1	NA	TRBV28	CASSHYQGAGEVFF	TGCGCCAGCAGTCACTACCAGGGGGCCGGTGAAGTTTTCTTT
NA	TRBJ1-5	many	TRBV12-3/TRBV12-4	CASSLSQGNQPQHF	TGTGCCAGCAGTTTATCACAGGGCAATCAGCCCCAGCATTTT
NA	TRBJ1-2	NA	TRBV28	CAISRQWTPNYGYTF	TGTGCCATCAGTCGACAGTGGACCCCTAACTATGGCTACACCTTC
NA	TRBJ2-1	NA	TRBV5-1	CASRSLHGSYNEQFF	TGCGCCAGCAGATCCCTACACGGGAGTTACAATGAGCAGTTCTTC
NA	TRBJ2-2	NA	TRBV29-1	CSVVRQGNTGEQFF	TGCAGCGTTGTGAGGCAGGGAAACACCGGGGAGCAGTTTTTT
NA	TRBJ2-4	many	TRBV12-3/TRBV12-4	CASSSIHRSLAKNIQYF	TGTGCCAGCAGTTCCATCCACCGGTCTTTAGCCAAAAACATTCAGTACTTC
NA	TRBJ1-5	NA	TRBV4-2	CASSQDISNQAQHF	TGTGCCAGCAGCCAAGACATATCCAATCAGGCCCAGCATTTT
NA	TRBJ1-5	NA	TRBV4-2	CASSQDPDGTDTQHF	TGTGCCAGCAGCCAAGATCCGGATGGCACAGATACGCAGCATTTT
TRBD2	TRBJ2-1	NA	TRBV11-2	CASSLGLVAGGLYEQFF	TGTGCTAGCAGCTTAGGTCTGGTAGCGGGAGGGCTGTATGAGCAGTTCTTC
NA	TRBJ1-6	NA	TRBV27	CASSTLTGARLHF	TGTGCCAGCAGTACCTTGACCGGGGCCCGGCTCCACTTT
NA	TRBJ2-5	few	TRBV7-2	CASSFYGMDETQYF	TGTGCCAGCAGCTTCTACGGGATGGACGAGACCCAGTACTTC
NA	TRBJ1-1	NA	TRBV11-3	CASSLIGEYWNTEAFF	TGTGCCAGCAGCTTGATCGGGGAATACTGGAACACTGAAGCTTTCTTT
TRBD2	TRBJ2-1	NA	TRBV11-3	CASSLRGGRWGNERFF	TGTGCCAGCAGCTTACGCGGCGGGAGGTGGGGAAATGAGCGATTCTTC
NA	TRBJ1-5	NA	TRBV6-1	CDPTAEDPRDDTQHF	TGTGACCCGACCGCCGAGGATCCTCGGGATGATACGCAGCATTTT
TRBD1	TRBJ1-1	many	TRBV5-1	CASSSGQAATPLAFF	TGCGCCAGCAGCTCCGGACAGGCTGCGACCCCCCTGGCTTTCTTT
TRBD1	TRBJ2-1	few	TRBV5-1	CASSKGTGVHHNEQFF	TGCGCCAGCAGCAAAGGGACAGGTGTACACCACAATGAGCAGTTCTTC
TRBD2	TRBJ2-2	many	TRBV5-6	CASSPTSGRATGELFF	TGTGCCAGCAGCCCGACTAGCGGGAGGGCCACCGGGGAGCTGTTTTTT
TRBD2	TRBJ2-4	NA	TRBV6-6	CANTTSESGSKNIQYF	TGTGCCAACACCACTAGCGAGAGTGGGTCCAAAAACATTCAGTACTTC
TRBD2	TRBJ2-5	once	TRBV5-1	CARSFGLAGILQETQYF	TGCGCCAGAAGCTTTGGACTAGCGGGAATCCTCCAAGAGACCCAGTACTTC
NA	TRBJ1-4	few	TRBV7-9	CASSSPGIGEKLFF	TGTGCCAGCAGCTCCCCCGGCATAGGAGAAAAACTGTTTTTT